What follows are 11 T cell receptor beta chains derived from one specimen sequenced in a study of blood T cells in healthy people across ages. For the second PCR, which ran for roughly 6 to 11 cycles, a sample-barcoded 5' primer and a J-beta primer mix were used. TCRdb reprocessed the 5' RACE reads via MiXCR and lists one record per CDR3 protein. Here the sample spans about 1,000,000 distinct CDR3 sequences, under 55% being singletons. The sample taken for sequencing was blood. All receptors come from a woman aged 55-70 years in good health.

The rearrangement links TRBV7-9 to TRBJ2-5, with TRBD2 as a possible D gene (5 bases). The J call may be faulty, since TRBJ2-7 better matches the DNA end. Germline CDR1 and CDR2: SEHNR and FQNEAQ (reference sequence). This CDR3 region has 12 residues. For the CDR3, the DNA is TGTGCCAGCAGAGATCACGGGGACGAGCAGTACTTC. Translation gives CASRDHGDEQYF.

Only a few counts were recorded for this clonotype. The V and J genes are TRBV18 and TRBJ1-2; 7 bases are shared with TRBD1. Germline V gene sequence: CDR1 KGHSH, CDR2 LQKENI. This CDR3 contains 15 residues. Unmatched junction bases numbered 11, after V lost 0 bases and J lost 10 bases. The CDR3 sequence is CASSPPRIRDSYYTF. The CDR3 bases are TGTGCCAGCTCACCACCGAGGATTCGGGACAGTTACTACACCTTC.

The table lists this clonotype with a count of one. The CDR3 coding sequence is TGCAGTGGGAACAGGATGAGCTCCTACGAGCAGTACTTC. It is translated as CSGNRMSSYEQYF. The V call is TRBV20-1, the J call TRBJ2-7; perhaps TRBD1 as D (5 bases). The V end was cut by 7 bases, the J end by 0 bases, with 13 bases between. The CDR3 totals 13 residues. In germline, CDR1 is DFQATT, CDR2 SNEGSKA (reference sequence).

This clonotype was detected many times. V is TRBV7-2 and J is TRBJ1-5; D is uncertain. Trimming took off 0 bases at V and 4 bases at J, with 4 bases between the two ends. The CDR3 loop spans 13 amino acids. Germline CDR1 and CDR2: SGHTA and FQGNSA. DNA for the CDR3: TGTGCCAGCAGCTTAGCGGTTAATCAGCCCCAGCATTTT. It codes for CASSLAVNQPQHF.

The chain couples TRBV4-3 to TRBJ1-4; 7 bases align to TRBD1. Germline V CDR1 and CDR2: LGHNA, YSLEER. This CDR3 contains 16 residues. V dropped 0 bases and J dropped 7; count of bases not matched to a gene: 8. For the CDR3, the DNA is TGCGCCAGCAGCCAAGACATGCAGGGGGAGGGTGAAAAACTGTTTTTT. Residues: CASSQDMQGEGEKLFF.

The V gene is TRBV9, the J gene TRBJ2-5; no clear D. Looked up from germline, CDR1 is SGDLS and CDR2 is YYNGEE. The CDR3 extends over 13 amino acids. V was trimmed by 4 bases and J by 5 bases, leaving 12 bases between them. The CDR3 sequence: CASSTLPGETQYF. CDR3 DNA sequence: TGTGCCAGCAGCACTCTCCCTGGGGAGACCCAGTACTTC. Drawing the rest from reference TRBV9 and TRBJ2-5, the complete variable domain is DSGVTQTPKHLITATGQRVTLRCSPRSGDLSVYWYQQSLDQGLQFLIQYYNGEERAKGNILERFSAQQFPDLHSELNLSSLELGDSALYFCASSTLPGETQYFGPGTRLLVL.

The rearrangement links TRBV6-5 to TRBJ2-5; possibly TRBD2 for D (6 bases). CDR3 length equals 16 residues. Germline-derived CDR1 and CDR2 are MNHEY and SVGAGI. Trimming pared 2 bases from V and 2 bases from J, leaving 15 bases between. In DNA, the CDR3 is TGTGCCAGCAGTTACGGGGGGAGCATAAAACAAGAGACCCAGTACTTC. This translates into CASSYGGSIKQETQYF.

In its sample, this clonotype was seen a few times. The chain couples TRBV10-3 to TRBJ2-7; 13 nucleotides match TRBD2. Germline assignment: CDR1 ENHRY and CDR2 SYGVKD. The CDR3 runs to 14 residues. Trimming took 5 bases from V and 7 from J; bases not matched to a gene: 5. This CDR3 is CAISRTSGSEEQYF. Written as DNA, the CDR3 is TGTGCCATCAGTAGGACTAGCGGGAGTGAGGAGCAGTACTTC.

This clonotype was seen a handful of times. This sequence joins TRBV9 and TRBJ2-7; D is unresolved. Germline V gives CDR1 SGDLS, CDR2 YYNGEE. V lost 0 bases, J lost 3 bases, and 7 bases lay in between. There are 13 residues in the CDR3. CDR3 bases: TGTGCCAGCAGCGTAGAGGACGGCTACGAGCAGTACTTC. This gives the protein CASSVEDGYEQYF.

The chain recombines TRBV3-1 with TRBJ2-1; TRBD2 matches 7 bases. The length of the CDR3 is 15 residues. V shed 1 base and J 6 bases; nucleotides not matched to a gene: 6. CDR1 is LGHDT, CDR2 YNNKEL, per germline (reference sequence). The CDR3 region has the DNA TGTGCCAGCAGCCAAGGTGGGAGGGCCCTCAATGAGCAGTTCTTC. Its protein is CASSQGGRALNEQFF.

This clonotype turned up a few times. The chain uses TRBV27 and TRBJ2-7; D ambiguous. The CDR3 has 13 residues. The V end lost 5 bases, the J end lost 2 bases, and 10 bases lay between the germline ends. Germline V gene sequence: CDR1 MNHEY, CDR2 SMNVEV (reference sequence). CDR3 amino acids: CASSPLIAYEQYF. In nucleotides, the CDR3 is TGTGCCAGCAGTCCCCTGATTGCCTACGAGCAGTACTTC.